Included here is one T cell receptor beta chain sequence, with context. The antigen is not known. The germline gene is not matched at one end of the junction; a read error may be the cause. This sample was taken from a study of metastatic and nonmetastatic thyroid tumors. About the research overall: From malignant and benign thyroid patients, repertoires in blood and in tumor or nodule tissue were compared.

Every patient underwent thyroid surgery untreated. TCRdb reprocessed the PCR reads using MiXCR. This sample has tens of thousands of clones, with about 30% found just once. Germline loops: CDR1 MNHEY, CDR2 SMNVEV (reference sequence). The CDR3 runs to 15 residues. Whole-study findings and limits: Significantly higher TCR beta diversity was reportedly seen in malignant thyroid tumors than benign nodules, in blood and tumor.

The chain is built from TRBV27 and TRBJ1-2; a weak D match, TRBD1 (6 bases). This TCR was sampled from a male donor with papillary thyroid cancer or a benign thyroid nodule (not recorded which). Some clones in this sample may be carry-over from other donors' samples. The specimen was blood. The CDR3 coding sequence is TGTGCCAGCAGTTTAGCCAGGGGTGGGCTCTATTGCTACACCTTC. Translation: CASSLARGGLYCYTF.